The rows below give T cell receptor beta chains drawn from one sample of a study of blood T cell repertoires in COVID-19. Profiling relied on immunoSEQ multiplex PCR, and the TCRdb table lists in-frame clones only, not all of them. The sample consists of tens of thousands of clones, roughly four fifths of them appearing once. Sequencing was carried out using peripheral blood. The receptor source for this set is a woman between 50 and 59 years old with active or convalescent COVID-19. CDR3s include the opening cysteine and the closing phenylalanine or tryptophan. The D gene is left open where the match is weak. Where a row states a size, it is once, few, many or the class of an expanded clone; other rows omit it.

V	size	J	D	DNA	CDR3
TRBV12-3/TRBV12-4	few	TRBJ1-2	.	TGTGCCAGCAGTTTAACAGGGTACGACGGCTACACCTTC	CASSLTGYDGYTF
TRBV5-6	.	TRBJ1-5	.	TGTGCCAGCAGCTCCGCCGGGACACCGATGCCCCAGCATTTT	CASSSAGTPMPQHF
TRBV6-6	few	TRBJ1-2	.	TGTGCCAGCAGTTACCTGGACAATGGCTACACCTTC	CASSYLDNGYTF
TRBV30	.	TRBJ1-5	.	TGTGCCTGGACCCAAGGGGGGGCAGGGAAGTTAAGCAATCAGCCCCAGCATTTT	CAWTQGGAGKLSNQPQHF
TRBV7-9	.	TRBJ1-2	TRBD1	TGTGCCAGCAGCTTAGGCAGGGGGTTTGGCTACACCTTC	CASSLGRGFGYTF
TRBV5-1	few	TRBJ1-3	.	TGCGCCAGTACGGGAGGTACTGGGGGCACCATATATTTT	CASTGGTGGTIYF
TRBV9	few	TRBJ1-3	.	TGTGCCAGCAGCTCCACCCTCAGGGGCACTGGAAACACCATATATTTT	CASSSTLRGTGNTIYF
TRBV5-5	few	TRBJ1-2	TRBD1	TGTGCCAGCAGCTTTGACAGGGGCGCGGTGCGTGGCTACACCTTC	CASSFDRGAVRGYTF
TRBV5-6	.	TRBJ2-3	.	TGTGCCAGCAGCTTCCGACTACGGGAGTCCGTTCGAGATACGCAGTATTTT	CASSFRLRESVRDTQYF
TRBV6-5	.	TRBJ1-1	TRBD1	TGTGCCAGCAGATCCGACAGGGGGCCTGACACTGAAGCTTTCTTT	CASRSDRGPDTEAFF
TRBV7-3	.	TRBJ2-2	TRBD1	TGTGCCAGCAGATTGGACAGGGGATCCGGGGAGCTGTTTTTT	CASRLDRGSGELFF
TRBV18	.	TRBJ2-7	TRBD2	TGTGCCAGCTCACCCCCCCTAGCGGGATCCCCGCAGTACTTC	CASSPPLAGSPQYF
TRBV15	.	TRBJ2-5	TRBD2	TGTGCCACCAGCAGATCCGGACTAGCCCGAGAGACCCAGTACTTC	CATSRSGLARETQYF
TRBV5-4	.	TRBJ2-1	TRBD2	TGTGCCGCGGGGCTAGCGGGTCCGCGCCAAAATGAGCAGTTCTTC	CAAGLAGPRQNEQFF
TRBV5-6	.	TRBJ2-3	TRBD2	TGTGCCAGCAGCCCTCTAGCGGGAGGAACAGATACGCAGTATTTT	CASSPLAGGTDTQYF
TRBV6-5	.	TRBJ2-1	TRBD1	TGTGCCAGCAACCGAGGACAGGGGAATGAGCAGTTCTTC	CASNRGQGNEQFF
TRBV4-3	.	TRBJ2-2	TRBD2	TGCGCCAGCTCCACCGGGACTAGCTATGCCGGGGAGCTGTTTTTT	CASSTGTSYAGELFF